A single sample is the source of the 32 T cell receptor beta chains below, sequenced in a study of OX40 agonist ivuxolimab in advanced cancers. The protocol was immunoSEQ multiplex PCR, while the TCRdb copy is restricted to in-frame clones and leaves out a portion. The sample has 75,000 to 80,000 clones, about nine tenths seen once. Sequenced here: CD4+ or CD8+ T cells sorted from blood, sampled in a trial of the OX40 agonist ivuxolimab. These receptors came from an adult with an advanced solid tumor such as melanoma, head and neck, liver or kidney cancer.

Remarks on this clone: The junction departs from germline at one end; a sequencing error may be responsible. V usage is TRBV18 and J usage is TRBJ1-1, with 7 bases that match TRBD1. There are 14 residues in the CDR3. Per germline, CDR1 KGHSH and CDR2 LQKENI. This CDR3 reads CASSPQGQNTEAFF. The CDR3 region has the DNA TGTGCCAGCTCCCCACAGGGGCAGAACACTGAAGCTTTCTTT.

CDR3 region: CSAETDRAAQYF. For the CDR3, the DNA is TGCAGCGCAGAGACGGACAGGGCGGCCCAGTACTTC. The chain couples TRBV29-1 to TRBJ2-5, with 8 bases that match TRBD1. The CDR3 covers 12 residues. The junction had 10 bases not matched to a gene; V was cut back by 7 bases and J by 9 bases. Germline CDR1 reads SQVTM; CDR2 reads ANQGSEA.

The chain combines TRBV7-7 with TRBJ1-1; the D is unclear. Germline assignment: CDR1 SSHAT and CDR2 FNYEAQ (reference sequence). V gave up 3 bases and J gave up 1 base, with 6 bases separating them. CDR3 length: 13 residues. CDR3 DNA sequence: TGTGCCAGCAGCTTCGCGGAGAACACTGAAGCTTTCTTT. Protein product: CASSFAENTEAFF.

The chain joins TRBV15 to TRBJ2-7, with D perhaps matching TRBD2 (5 bases). The CDR3 runs 14 residues. Between the trimmed V and J ends, which lost 5 bases and 0 bases, there was a span of 11 bases. Germline lookup yields CDR1 LNHNV and CDR2 YYDKDF (reference sequence). CDR3 region: CATSAGLLSYEQYF. The CDR3 nucleotides read TGTGCCACCAGCGCAGGACTCCTCTCCTACGAGCAGTACTTC.

Only a few counts were recorded for this clone. This chain joins TRBV27 and TRBJ2-7; 9 nucleotides match TRBD2. The CDR3 is 17 amino acids. Germline trimming cut 2 bases from V and 4 bases from J; bases unmatched to any gene: 12. From germline, CDR1 is MNHEY and CDR2 SMNVEV (reference sequence). This CDR3 reads CASSLRVGAGGIYEQYF. The DNA of the CDR3 is TGTGCCAGCAGTTTAAGAGTCGGAGCGGGAGGTATTTACGAGCAGTACTTC.

This chain joins TRBV18 and TRBJ2-7; D is tentatively TRBD1 or TRBD2 (6 bases each). The length of the CDR3 is 14 residues. Germline-derived CDR1 and CDR2 are KGHSH and LQKENI. Trimming cost V 3 bases and J 7 bases, with 16 bases left between them. The CDR3: CASSPEGEAGEQYF. In nucleotides, the CDR3 is TGTGCCAGCTCACCGGAGGGGGAGGCGGGTGAGCAGTACTTC.

This clone occurred once. This chain connects TRBV18 to TRBJ1-1, with a tentative D call TRBD1 (6 bases). The CDR3 is 15 amino acids. CDR1 is KGHSH, CDR2 LQKENI, per germline. V was trimmed by 1 base and J by 5 bases, leaving 14 bases between them. The DNA of the CDR3 is TGTGCCAGCTCACCACAAGCCGGGCAGGGGACTGAAGCTTTCTTT. Protein product: CASSPQAGQGTEAFF.

The rearrangement links TRBV6-1 to TRBJ2-3; 9 bases match TRBD2. The length of the CDR3 is 15 residues. Germline trimming cut 6 bases from V and 4 bases from J; bases unmatched to any gene: 8. Germline CDR1 is MNHNS and CDR2 is SASEGT. CDR3 residues: CASSLAGGSPDTQYF. The CDR3 DNA sequence: TGTGCCAGCAGCCTGGCGGGGGGGAGCCCAGATACGCAGTATTTT.

The rearrangement uses TRBV11-2 and TRBJ2-2; 10 nucleotides match TRBD2. Trimming took 3 bases from V and 5 from J; bases not matched to a gene: 3. The CDR3 has 15 amino acids. Germline values: CDR1 SGHAT, CDR2 FQNNGV. This CDR3 is CASSFTSGNTGELFF. The CDR3 DNA sequence: TGTGCCAGCAGCTTTACTAGCGGGAATACCGGGGAGCTGTTTTTT.

The chain joins TRBV28 to TRBJ1-6; a weak D match, TRBD1 (6 bases). V was cut by 6 bases and J by 10 bases, with 13 bases left in between. The CDR3 is 13 residues long. CDR1 and CDR2 (germline): MDHEN, SYDVKM. CDR3 residues: CASRPGHWSPLHF. The CDR3 DNA reads TGTGCCAGCAGACCGGGACATTGGTCACCCCTCCACTTT.

The chain is built from TRBV4-1 and TRBJ1-5; D remains unclear. Trimming removed 1 base from V and 0 bases from J, with 7 bases in between. The germline CDR1 and CDR2 sequences are MGHRA and YSYEKL. This CDR3 has 15 residues. CDR3 DNA sequence: TGCGCCAGCAGCCAAGGTATCAATAGCAATCAGCCCCAGCATTTT. This codes for CASSQGINSNQPQHF.

The rearrangement links TRBV7-2 to TRBJ1-1, with no clear D. Germline values: CDR1 SGHTA, CDR2 FQGNSA. V was clipped by 5 bases and J by 5 bases, with 18 bases between them. CDR3 size: 15 residues. The CDR3 DNA is TGTGCCAGCAGCCTTGGAGGTCTAGGACTGACTGAAGCTTTCTTT. Translating it yields CASSLGGLGLTEAFF. The full variable domain, rest sourced from reference TRBV7-2 and TRBJ1-1, is GAGVSQSPSNKVTEKGKDVELRCDPISGHTALYWYRQSLGQGLEFLIYFQGNSAPDKSGLPSDRFSAERTGGSVSTLTIQRTQQEDSAVYLCASSLGGLGLTEAFFGQGTRLTVV.

The CDR3 is CATSRALGRGTEAFF. The CDR3 DNA sequence: TGTGCCACCAGCAGAGCCCTAGGTCGGGGCACTGAAGCTTTCTTT. The chain combines TRBV15 with TRBJ1-1, with D uncertain. In germline, CDR1 is LNHNV, CDR2 YYDKDF (reference sequence). The ends were cut back, 1 base at V and 4 bases at J, with 13 bases in the middle. This CDR3 is 15 amino acids long. Full variable domain (remainder filled in from reference TRBV15 and TRBJ1-1): DAMVIQNPRYQVTQFGKPVTLSCSQTLNHNVMYWYQQKSSQAPKLLFHYYDKDFNNEADTPDNFQSRRPNTSFCFLDIRSPGLGDTAMYLCATSRALGRGTEAFFGQGTRLTVV.

This chain links TRBV21-1 with TRBJ1-3. TRBV21-1 is deemed a pseudogene. This CDR3 spans 16 amino acids. The CDR3 DNA sequence: TGTGCCAGCAGCTCGAAGGACGGGGACTCTGGAAACACCATATATTTT. Protein product: CASSSKDGDSGNTIYF.

The chain combines TRBV5-1 with TRBJ2-1; TRBD2 agrees at 16 bases. Losses at the gene ends were 0 bases for V and 2 bases for J; bases not matched to a gene: 5. Germline V lookup: CDR1 SGHRS, CDR2 YFSETQ. This CDR3 has 19 residues. The CDR3 protein is CASSLAGTSGGAAYNEQFF. CDR3 coding DNA: TGCGCCAGCAGCTTGGCCGGGACTAGCGGGGGGGCAGCCTACAATGAGCAGTTCTTC.

The rearrangement uses TRBV11-2 and TRBJ2-7; 9 bases are shared with TRBD2. The germline V gene encodes CDR1 SGHAT and CDR2 FQNNGV. This CDR3 spans 13 amino acids. The V and J ends lost 5 bases and 7 bases, in that order; junction bases with no gene match: 6. As DNA, the CDR3 is TGTGCCAGCAGCATAAGCGGGGGGCAAGAGCAGTACTTC. Its protein product is CASSISGGQEQYF.

The chain has TRBV6-6 and TRBJ1-1, with D maybe TRBD1 (6 bases). Germline V gene sequence: CDR1 MNHNY, CDR2 SVGAGI (reference sequence). CDR3 size: 15 residues. The V end lost 2 bases, the J end lost 4 bases, and 14 bases lay between the germline ends. The CDR3 DNA follows: TGTGCCAGCAGTTACCCTACACAGGGAGGCACTGAAGCTTTCTTT. Protein sequence: CASSYPTQGGTEAFF.

This chain links TRBV7-8 with TRBJ1-6; TRBD1 aligns across 8 bases. V was pared by 5 bases and J by 7 bases, with 7 bases of the junction left unmatched. The CDR3 spans 15 residues. CDR1 and CDR2 (germline): SGHVS, FQNEAQ. The CDR3 loop reads CASSQDRVGNSPLHF. The DNA of the CDR3 is TGTGCCAGCAGCCAGGACAGGGTTGGAAATTCACCCCTCCACTTT.

V and J are TRBV27 and TRBJ1-2; no reliable D call. The CDR3 length is 14 residues. In germline, CDR1 is MNHEY, CDR2 SMNVEV (reference sequence). V was cut by 6 bases and J by 2 bases, with 13 bases left in between. The CDR3 sequence: CASRVAWGNYGYTF. The CDR3, as DNA: TGTGCCAGCAGAGTCGCCTGGGGAAACTATGGCTACACCTTC.

This chain uses TRBV7-2 with TRBJ1-1; TRBD1 might be the D (6 bases). The V and J ends lost 3 bases and 5 bases respectively, with 19 bases between them. This CDR3 is built from 16 residues. Germline lookup yields CDR1 SGHTA and CDR2 FQGNSA. The CDR3, as DNA: TGTGCCAGCAGCTTCCAAAGTACAGGGAGAGGTACTGAAGCTTTCTTT. Encoded protein: CASSFQSTGRGTEAFF.

As to this clone: At the DNA level, this CDR3 is encoded by other sequences in the same sample as well. The chain has TRBV6-5 and TRBJ2-1; D remains unclear. The CDR3 is made up of 15 amino acids. The V gene lost 8 bases and the J gene lost 2 bases, with 16 bases spanning the gap. Germline CDR1 and CDR2: MNHEY and SVGAGI. This CDR3 is CASSPGLLTYNEQFF. For the CDR3, the DNA is TGTGCCAGCTCCCCCGGGCTCCTAACCTACAATGAGCAGTTCTTC.

The chain carries TRBV6-1 and TRBJ1-1; no definite D call. Germline CDR1 and CDR2: MNHNS and SASEGT. The CDR3 covers 13 residues. Deletions cut 7 bases from V and 1 base from J, with 10 bases between. The CDR3 protein is CASIWSGNTEAFF. Written as DNA, the CDR3 is TGTGCCAGCATTTGGTCTGGGAACACTGAAGCTTTCTTT.

The rearrangement links TRBV21-1 to TRBJ2-1. TRBV21-1 is given as a pseudogene. The CDR3 totals 15 residues. The CDR3 nucleotides read TGTGCCAGCAGCAAAGGGGACGCACCCCGGGGTGAGCAGTTCTTC. Its translation is CASSKGDAPRGEQFF.

Note on this clone: Distinct nucleotide sequences in the sample also encode this CDR3. CDR3 DNA: TGTGCCAGCAGCTTGGGACAGGGGTTTTACGAGCAGTACTTC. Protein product: CASSLGQGFYEQYF. J is TRBJ2-7 and V is TRBV7-2; 10 bases line up with TRBD1. The CDR3 runs to 14 residues. CDR1 SGHTA and CDR2 FQGNSA come from the germline V gene. V shed 3 bases, J shed 4 bases, and the junction held 3 bases outside the gene matches.

The genes are TRBV29-1 and TRBJ1-3, with D unresolved. The CDR3 sequence is 12 residues long. Trimming shortened V by 5 bases and J by 1 base, and 6 bases separated the two germline ends. Germline assignment: CDR1 SQVTM and CDR2 ANQGSEA. The CDR3 sequence is CSVRGSGNTIYF. In DNA, the CDR3 is TGCAGCGTTAGAGGTTCTGGAAACACCATATATTTT.

This chain joins TRBV7-2 and TRBJ1-2, with no clear D. CDR3 size: 15 residues. Germline assignment: CDR1 SGHTA and CDR2 FQGNSA. Deletions cut 1 base from V and 5 bases from J, with 14 bases between. CDR3 DNA: TGTGCCAGCAGCTTAGGTCATGGAGGATCTTATGGCTACACCTTC. Encoded protein: CASSLGHGGSYGYTF.

The chain recombines TRBV30 with TRBJ2-7; D gene ambiguous. CDR3 length: 13 amino acids. From germline, CDR1 is GTSNPN and CDR2 SVGIG (reference sequence). Trimming pared 6 bases from V and 6 bases from J, leaving 18 bases between. As DNA, the CDR3 is TGTGCCTGCACTGGATCCTACGTTACCGAGCAGTACTTC. Translated: CACTGSYVTEQYF.

The table lists this clone with a count of one. The chain recombines TRBV10-1 with TRBJ1-1; D possibly corresponds to TRBD1 (5 bases). Trimming pared 2 bases from V and 4 bases from J, leaving 14 bases between. The CDR3 has 15 amino acids. Germline-derived CDR1 and CDR2 are WNHNN and SYGVQD (reference sequence). CDR3 DNA sequence: TGCGCCAGCAGTGAGGACGGGGCTCCCAGCACTGAAGCTTTCTTT. Residues: CASSEDGAPSTEAFF.

This rearrangement joins TRBV14 to TRBJ2-2; 8 bases line up with TRBD2. The ends lost 4 bases at V and 4 bases at J; junction bases unmatched: 14. Germline CDR1 is SGHDN and CDR2 is FVKESK. This CDR3 region has 18 residues. The CDR3 nucleotides read TGTGCCAGCAGCCTCCTACCTAGGGTAGCGGGACCCACCGGGGAGCTGTTTTTT. Translating it yields CASSLLPRVAGPTGELFF. Together with reference TRBV14 and TRBJ2-2, the CDR3 gives the full variable domain: EAGVTQFPSHSVIEKGQTVTLRCDPISGHDNLYWYRRVMGKEIKFLLHFVKESKQDESGMPNNRFLAERTGGTYSTLKVQPAELEDSGVYFCASSLLPRVAGPTGELFFGEGSRLTVL.

The chain recombines TRBV5-1 with TRBJ1-3; 8 bases fit TRBD1. Losses at the gene ends were 4 bases for V and 0 bases for J; bases not matched to a gene: 9. CDR3 size: 17 residues. Germline V gene sequence: CDR1 SGHRS, CDR2 YFSETQ. The CDR3 bases are TGCGCCAGCAGCGCGCAAACAGGGGGAGTCTCTGGAAACACCATATATTTT. Translation: CASSAQTGGVSGNTIYF.

The chain has TRBV18 and TRBJ1-2; no clear D gene. The germline V gene has CDR1 KGHSH and CDR2 LQKENI. The V gene lost 3 bases and the J gene lost 3 bases, with 8 bases spanning the gap. The CDR3 is made up of 13 amino acids. For the CDR3, the DNA is TGTGCCAGCTCACCCGCGAAGGACTATGGCTACACCTTC. It is translated as CASSPAKDYGYTF.

As concerns this clone: The same CDR3 can be traced to other DNA sequences in this sample. The V gene is TRBV19, the J gene TRBJ2-4, with D perhaps TRBD2 (6 bases). The CDR3 spans 15 residues. V was trimmed by 1 base and J by 5 bases, leaving 12 bases between them. CDR1 is LNHDA and CDR2 is SQIVND in the germline V gene (reference sequence). DNA of the CDR3: TGTGCCAGTAGTATAGGAGGAGGGAGGCAAAACATTCAGTACTTC. This translates into CASSIGGGRQNIQYF.